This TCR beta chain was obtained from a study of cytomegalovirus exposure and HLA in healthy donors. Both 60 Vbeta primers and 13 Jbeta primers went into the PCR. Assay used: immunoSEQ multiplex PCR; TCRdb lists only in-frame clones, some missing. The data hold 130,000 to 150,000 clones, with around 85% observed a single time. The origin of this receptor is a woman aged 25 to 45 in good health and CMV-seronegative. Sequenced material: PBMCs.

CDR3 sequence reads: CASSWDSERGPTSTDTQYF. The CDR3 DNA reads as TGTGCCAGCAGCTGGGACTCGGAGCGGGGGCCGACTAGCACAGATACGCAGTATTTT. The chain links TRBV7-2 to TRBJ2-3, with 8 bases identical to TRBD2. V shed 4 bases, J shed 0 bases, and the junction held 15 bases outside the gene matches. The CDR3 extends over 19 amino acids. Germline CDR1 is SGHTA and CDR2 is FQGNSA.